One T cell receptor beta chain is described in this entry. Its antigen remains unknown. Sequencing was performed with immunoSEQ multiplex PCR; in TCRdb, only in-frame clones are kept and a portion is missing. This sample carries tens of thousands of clones, around 93% of them seen once, and the ten largest clones take 4% to 4.5%. This entry is derived from a study of OX40 agonist ivuxolimab in advanced cancers. Study information: Head and neck, renal cell, melanoma or hepatocellular carcinoma were the cancers that dose-escalation patients had. Aged roughly 23 to 80 with a mean of around 60 years, they were under 85% male.

Study-wide findings and caveats: CD8+ T cells were the subset that, on average, had more expanded clones than CD4+.

The V segment lost 4 bases and the J segment 0 bases; nucleotides outside the gene matches: 10. The CDR3 runs 17 residues. Per the germline V gene, CDR1 is SGHVS and CDR2 is FQNEAQ. The sample here was CD4+ or CD8+ T cells sorted from blood, taken in a trial of the OX40 agonist ivuxolimab. The receptor's source is an adult with an advanced solid tumor such as melanoma, head and neck, liver or kidney cancer. The chain employs TRBV7-8 and TRBJ2-7; 9 nucleotides match TRBD1. The CDR3 sequence: CASSSPFKTGGSYEQYF. The CDR3, as DNA: TGTGCCAGCAGCTCTCCCTTCAAGACAGGGGGCTCCTACGAGCAGTACTTC.